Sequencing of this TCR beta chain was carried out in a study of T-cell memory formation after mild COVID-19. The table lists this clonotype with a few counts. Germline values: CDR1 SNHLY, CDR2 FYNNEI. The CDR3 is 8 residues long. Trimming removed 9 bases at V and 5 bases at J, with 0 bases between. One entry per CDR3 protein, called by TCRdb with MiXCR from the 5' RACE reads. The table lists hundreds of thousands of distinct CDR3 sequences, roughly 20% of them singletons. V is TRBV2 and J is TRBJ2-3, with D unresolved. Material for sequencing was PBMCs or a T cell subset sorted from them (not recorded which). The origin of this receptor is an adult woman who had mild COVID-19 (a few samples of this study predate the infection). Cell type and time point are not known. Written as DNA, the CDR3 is TGTGCCAGAGATACGCAGTATTTT. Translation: CARDTQYF.